The source of this TCR beta chain is a study of blood T cell repertoires in COVID-19. The method was immunoSEQ multiplex PCR; TCRdb's version includes in-frame clones alone and lacks a portion of them. The sample lists about 51,000 clones, approximately 86% occurring once. This clone was counted a single time. The sequencing input was peripheral blood. The source is a man between 60 and 75 years old with acute or convalescent COVID-19.

DNA for the CDR3: TGTGCCAGCAGTCCGGGACAGGGAGCCGGCTACACCTTC. As protein: CASSPGQGAGYTF. V usage is TRBV12-3 or TRBV12-4 and J usage is TRBJ1-2; 9 bases match TRBD1. Trimming at V came to 5 bases and at J to 8 bases, leaving 6 bases not matched to a gene. There are 13 residues in the CDR3.